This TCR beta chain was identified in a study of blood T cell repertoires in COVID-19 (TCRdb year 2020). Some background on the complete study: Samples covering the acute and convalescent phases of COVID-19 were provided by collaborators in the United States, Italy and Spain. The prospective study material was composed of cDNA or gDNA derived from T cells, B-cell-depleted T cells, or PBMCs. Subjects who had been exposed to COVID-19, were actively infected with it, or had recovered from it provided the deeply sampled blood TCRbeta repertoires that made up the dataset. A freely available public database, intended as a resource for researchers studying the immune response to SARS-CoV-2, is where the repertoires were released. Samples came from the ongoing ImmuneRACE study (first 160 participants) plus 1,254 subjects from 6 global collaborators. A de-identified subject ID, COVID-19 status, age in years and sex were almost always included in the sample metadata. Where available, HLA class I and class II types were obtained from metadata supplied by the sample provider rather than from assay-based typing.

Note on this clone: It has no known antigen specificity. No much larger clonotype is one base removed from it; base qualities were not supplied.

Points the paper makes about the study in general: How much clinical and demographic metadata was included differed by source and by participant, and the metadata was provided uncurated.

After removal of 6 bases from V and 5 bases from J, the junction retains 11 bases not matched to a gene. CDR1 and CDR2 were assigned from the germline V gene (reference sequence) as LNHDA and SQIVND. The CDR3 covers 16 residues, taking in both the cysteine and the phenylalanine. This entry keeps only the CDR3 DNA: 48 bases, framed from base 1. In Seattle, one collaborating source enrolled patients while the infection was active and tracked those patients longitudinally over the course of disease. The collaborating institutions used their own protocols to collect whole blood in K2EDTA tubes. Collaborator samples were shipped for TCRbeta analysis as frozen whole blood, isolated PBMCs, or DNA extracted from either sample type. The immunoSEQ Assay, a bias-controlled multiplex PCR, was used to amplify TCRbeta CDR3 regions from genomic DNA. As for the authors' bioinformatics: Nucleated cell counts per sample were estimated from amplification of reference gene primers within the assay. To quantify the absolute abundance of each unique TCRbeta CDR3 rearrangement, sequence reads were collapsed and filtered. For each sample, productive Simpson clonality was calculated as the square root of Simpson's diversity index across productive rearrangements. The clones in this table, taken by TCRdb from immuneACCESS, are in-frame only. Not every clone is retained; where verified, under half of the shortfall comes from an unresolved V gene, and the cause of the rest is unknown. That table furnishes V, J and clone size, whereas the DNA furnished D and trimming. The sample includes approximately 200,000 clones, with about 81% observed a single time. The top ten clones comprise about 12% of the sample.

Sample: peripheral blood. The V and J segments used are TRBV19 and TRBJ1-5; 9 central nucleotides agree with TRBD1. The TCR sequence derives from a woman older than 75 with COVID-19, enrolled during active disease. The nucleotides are TGTGCCAGTAGCGTACAGGGGGCTGATTTCGATCAGCCCCAGCATTTT. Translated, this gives CASSVQGADFDQPQHF.